A single sample gave rise to the 26 T cell receptor beta chains below, sequenced in a study of blood T cell repertoires in COVID-19. Clones were read by immunoSEQ multiplex PCR, and TCRdb kept only the in-frame ones, dropping some. The table has over 350,000 clones, roughly 90% seen once. Sequences were obtained from peripheral blood. The receptors originated from a woman under 40 with active or convalescent COVID-19.

The chain uses TRBV6-5 and TRBJ1-6, with 8 bases lining up with TRBD1. The CDR3 spans 14 residues. J gave up 6 bases and V 6 bases, and 4 bases lay outside the gene matches. Germline V gives CDR1 MNHEY, CDR2 SVGAGI. For the CDR3, the DNA is TGTGCCAGCAGCTCGACAGGGGTTAATTCACCCCTCCACTTT. Translation gives CASSSTGVNSPLHF.

This rearrangement joins TRBV29-1 to TRBJ2-7; a possible D gene is TRBD2 (6 bases). Germline V gene lookup returns CDR1 SQVTM and CDR2 ANQGSEA. This CDR3 is 14 amino acids long. V was pared by 4 bases and J by 5 bases, with 18 bases between. The CDR3 coding sequence is TGCAGCGTTGGGGTAGGGGACTGGAGAAACGAGCAGTACTTC. It codes for CSVGVGDWRNEQYF.

This clone was seen a handful of times. The chain has TRBV7-8 and TRBJ1-4; D is perhaps TRBD1 (6 bases). V was shortened by 0 bases and J by 4 bases, with 21 bases between the two germline ends. CDR3 length: 19 amino acids. Germline V gene data show CDR1 as SGHVS and CDR2 as FQNEAQ. Here the CDR3 reads CASSLAIHRASLVNEKLFF. Written as DNA, the CDR3 is TGTGCCAGCAGCTTAGCCATTCACAGGGCTAGCCTAGTTAATGAAAAACTGTTTTTT.

This clone was seen more than once but under ten times. The genes are TRBV5-1 and TRBJ1-1; 10 bases are a match to TRBD1. This CDR3 has 16 residues. The trim removed 4 bases at V and 0 bases at J, leaving 6 bases unmatched. The germline V gene has CDR1 SGHRS and CDR2 YFSETQ. In nucleotides, the CDR3 is TGCGCCAGCAGCCGGACAGGGGGGCCCATGAACACTGAAGCTTTCTTT. It encodes CASSRTGGPMNTEAFF.

The chain has TRBV2 and TRBJ2-6; perhaps TRBD2 as D (6 bases). This CDR3 has 16 residues. The germline V and J ends were trimmed by 9 bases and 2 bases, with 17 bases remaining between them. Germline CDR1 reads SNHLY; CDR2 reads FYNNEI. The CDR3 sequence is CASRGREFTGANVLTF. The CDR3 region has the DNA TGTGCCAGTCGGGGCCGGGAGTTTACTGGGGCCAACGTCCTGACTTTC.

This chain links TRBV9 with TRBJ2-3; the D is unclear. Germline assignment: CDR1 SGDLS and CDR2 YYNGEE. The V and J ends lost 0 bases and 0 bases respectively, with 8 bases between them. The CDR3 is 15 residues long. The CDR3 region is CASSVVASSTDTQYF. DNA for the CDR3: TGTGCCAGCAGCGTAGTTGCGAGTAGCACAGATACGCAGTATTTT.

The genes are TRBV6-6 and TRBJ2-2, with 8 bases identical to TRBD2. This CDR3 is built from 18 residues. Germline V gives CDR1 MNHNY, CDR2 SVGAGI (reference sequence). The J segment lost 5 bases and the V segment lost 5 bases, leaving 16 bases of the junction unmatched. CDR3 in amino acids: CASSPDRGLVSGTGELFF. The CDR3 DNA reads as TGTGCCAGCAGTCCGGACCGGGGACTAGTATCCGGGACCGGGGAGCTGTTTTTT.

The count of this clone is one. The chain couples TRBV7-6 to TRBJ1-3; maybe TRBD1 (6 bases). The CDR3 length is 15 residues. CDR1 and CDR2 from the germline V gene are SGHVS and FNYEAQ. V lost 2 bases and J lost 0, with 8 bases in between. The CDR3 loop reads CASSLLTGSGNTIYF. The CDR3 nucleotides read TGTGCCAGCAGCTTATTGACAGGCTCTGGAAACACCATATATTTT. Looking up the rest from reference TRBV7-6 and TRBJ1-3 gives the full variable domain: GAGVSQSPRYKVTKRGQDVALRCDPISGHVSLYWYRQALGQGPEFLTYFNYEAQQDKSGLPNDRFSAERPEGSISTLTIQRTEQRDSAMYRCASSLLTGSGNTIYFGEGSWLTVV.

In DNA, the CDR3 is TGTGCCAGCAGCTTGGTTCGGCGGGAGGGCCCCTACGAGCAGTACTTC. It codes for CASSLVRREGPYEQYF. V gene TRBV5-6 combines with J gene TRBJ2-7, with 9 bases matching TRBD2. CDR3 length: 16 residues. Germline V CDR1 and CDR2: SGHDT, YYEEEE. Trimming took 0 bases from V and 2 from J; bases not matched to a gene: 6.

The V and J genes are TRBV5-4 and TRBJ1-3, with a weak D call TRBD1 (5 bases). CDR1 is SGHNT and CDR2 is YYREEE in the germline V gene (reference sequence). CDR3 length: 13 amino acids. V was cut by 4 bases and J by 2 bases, with 7 bases left in between. The CDR3 reads CASSGGAGNTIYF. In DNA form, the CDR3 reads TGTGCCAGCAGCGGAGGGGCTGGAAACACCATATATTTT.

The chain links TRBV29-1 to TRBJ1-1, with D hard to call. There are 12 residues in the CDR3. V dropped 4 bases and J dropped 0 bases, with 6 bases sitting between them. From germline, CDR1 is SQVTM and CDR2 ANQGSEA. Here the CDR3 reads CSVVDMNTEAFF. CDR3 nucleotides: TGCAGCGTTGTAGACATGAACACTGAAGCTTTCTTT.

This clone turned up a few times. V is TRBV7-2 and J is TRBJ2-3, with 12 bases identical to TRBD2. V dropped 5 bases and J dropped 4; count of bases not matched to a gene: 4. The CDR3 is made up of 15 amino acids. CDR1 is SGHTA, CDR2 FQGNSA, per germline. The CDR3 loop reads CASSLTSGSADTQYF. The DNA for the CDR3 is TGTGCCAGCAGCCTGACTAGCGGGAGCGCAGATACGCAGTATTTT.

The J gene is TRBJ2-3, the V gene TRBV7-9; 9 nucleotides agree with TRBD2. V was clipped by 5 bases and J by 6 bases; unmatched bases: 15. Germline CDR1 is SEHNR and CDR2 is FQNEAQ (reference sequence). The CDR3 extends over 17 amino acids. CDR3 sequence: CASSPRGVAGAWDTQYF. The CDR3 DNA reads as TGTGCCAGCAGCCCTCGGGGAGTAGCGGGAGCCTGGGATACGCAGTATTTT.

The chain carries TRBV2 and TRBJ2-1; perhaps TRBD2 as D (6 bases). Germline lookup yields CDR1 SNHLY and CDR2 FYNNEI. V was pared by 0 bases and J by 7 bases, with 31 bases between. There are 21 residues in the CDR3. CDR3 in DNA: TGTGCCAGCAGTGAAGCGCTTTGGGCCACATCCGGTGGGGGGTCAGAAAATGAGCAGTTCTTC. It encodes CASSEALWATSGGGSENEQFF.

The V gene is TRBV6-5, the J gene TRBJ2-2; D gene uncertain. Germline V gene lookup returns CDR1 MNHEY and CDR2 SVGAGI. Trimming shortened V by 7 bases and J by 4 bases, and 16 bases separated the two germline ends. The CDR3 runs to 15 residues. The CDR3 sequence: CASTRSGPLTGELFF. The CDR3 DNA sequence: TGTGCCAGCACCCGATCGGGTCCACTCACCGGGGAGCTGTTTTTT.

In this sample, this clone turned up a few times. The chain employs TRBV12-3 or TRBV12-4 and TRBJ1-2; D remains ambiguous. The CDR3 consists of 13 residues. Trimming cost V 6 bases and J 3 bases, with 11 bases left between them. DNA for the CDR3: TGTGCCAGCAGCACGACAAGAGACTATGGCTACACCTTC. It encodes CASSTTRDYGYTF.

This clone is a singleton in its sample. The chain links TRBV30 to TRBJ2-1; D gene ambiguous. This CDR3 is 12 amino acids long. Trimming cost V 1 base and J 9 bases, with 10 bases left between them. Germline V gives CDR1 GTSNPN, CDR2 SVGIG (reference sequence). CDR3 DNA sequence: TGTGCCTGGAGTGGACTTAGCCGTGAGCAGTTCTTC. This sequence encodes CAWSGLSREQFF.

The CDR3, as DNA: TGTGCCAGCAGCGTAGGACAGAGCACTGAAGCTTTCTTT. This translates into CASSVGQSTEAFF. The chain couples TRBV9 to TRBJ1-1; TRBD1 is a possible D gene (5 bases). This CDR3 is built from 13 residues. Looked up from germline, CDR1 is SGDLS and CDR2 is YYNGEE. Trimming took off 0 bases at V and 4 bases at J, with 7 bases between the two ends.

This clone was counted a few times. The CDR3 here is CASSLIGGDYGYTF. DNA for the CDR3: TGTGCCAGCAGCTTGATAGGGGGCGACTATGGCTACACCTTC. The chain combines TRBV5-4 with TRBJ1-2; 7 bases agree with TRBD1. This CDR3 has 14 residues. Trimming removed 1 base from V and 3 bases from J; junction bases left unmatched: 3. Germline V gives CDR1 SGHNT, CDR2 YYREEE (reference sequence).

V is TRBV11-2 and J is TRBJ2-4, with 8 bases identical to TRBD2. The CDR3 contains 16 residues. Per germline, CDR1 SGHAT and CDR2 FQNNGV. Trimming took 5 bases from V and 12 from J; bases not matched to a gene: 18. The CDR3 region has the DNA TGTGCCAGCAGCACTGATCCGGGGGGGCGAGGGAAGGGTCAGTACTTC. Protein product: CASSTDPGGRGKGQYF.

This chain joins TRBV5-4 and TRBJ2-1; no clear D. From germline, CDR1 is SGHNT and CDR2 YYREEE (reference sequence). This CDR3 comprises 14 residues. V was clipped by 1 base and J by 13 bases, with 18 bases between them. The CDR3 coding sequence is TGTGCCAGCAGCTTGAAAGAAGAACTTCCATCACAGTTCTTC. Amino acid sequence: CASSLKEELPSQFF.

The rearrangement joins TRBV30 to TRBJ1-2; D is unresolved. CDR1 and CDR2 from the germline V gene are GTSNPN and SVGIG (reference sequence). The CDR3 has 17 amino acids. V shed 4 bases and J shed 4 bases, with 25 bases lying between them. CDR3 residues: CAWTLEAAPNWVYGYTF. CDR3 bases: TGTGCCTGGACCCTGGAGGCCGCACCGAACTGGGTCTATGGCTACACCTTC.

Details on this clone: Different DNA sequences within this sample yield the same CDR3. The chain joins TRBV5-1 to TRBJ2-7; 10 bases fit TRBD1. V was pared by 4 bases and J by 2 bases, with 3 bases of the junction left unmatched. Germline assignment: CDR1 SGHRS and CDR2 YFSETQ. The CDR3 is 14 amino acids. This CDR3 reads CASSPGQGAYEQYF. The CDR3 bases are TGCGCCAGCAGCCCAGGACAGGGGGCCTACGAGCAGTACTTC.

In regard to this clone: The identical CDR3 is also encoded by other nucleotide sequences in the sample. This chain connects TRBV19 to TRBJ1-1; 9 nucleotides match TRBD1. The CDR3 runs to 14 residues. Germline-derived CDR1 and CDR2 are LNHDA and SQIVND (reference sequence). V was clipped by 3 bases and J by 3 bases; unmatched bases: 2. CDR3 nucleotides: TGTGCCAGTAGTATGGGACAGGGCGACACTGAAGCTTTCTTT. Protein product: CASSMGQGDTEAFF.

CDR3 loop: CASSLEPPETLTNTEAFF. The CDR3 bases are TGTGCCAGCAGCTTAGAACCTCCGGAGACCCTCACGAACACTGAAGCTTTCTTT. V is TRBV7-9 and J is TRBJ1-1, with no clear D. This CDR3 contains 18 residues. V lost 1 base and J lost 1, with 19 bases in between. The germline V gene has CDR1 SEHNR and CDR2 FQNEAQ (reference sequence).

The chain uses TRBV7-8 and TRBJ1-2; 11 nucleotides line up with TRBD1. Per germline, CDR1 SGHVS and CDR2 FQNEAQ. V shed 5 bases and J 7 bases; nucleotides not matched to a gene: 15. This CDR3 contains 17 residues. The CDR3 spells CASSGRTGGFDWSGYTF. DNA of the CDR3: TGTGCCAGCAGCGGACGGACAGGGGGCTTTGATTGGAGTGGCTACACCTTC.